This TCR beta chain is drawn from a study of cytomegalovirus exposure and HLA in healthy donors (dated by TCRdb to 2016 to 2017). About the study as a whole: According to an earlier analysis of around 600 of the donors, about 179 million T cells yielded 95 million to 140 million unique TCR beta sequences and 276 Gb of sequence data. Rather than drawing on any new phenotypic data, the later analysis identified candidate immune exposures from TCR beta sequences and the way those sequences occurred across donors. In an earlier analysis of several hundred of the donors, high-throughput TCR beta sequencing was used to judge whether each TCR beta V gene segment behaved as functional or pseudogenic. Class I and class II HLA loci were covered by the typing at four-digit resolution. The study profiled the T cell repertoires of hundreds of subjects by immunosequencing and related them to cytomegalovirus serostatus. All discovery cohort repertoires had been generated on a single sequencing platform. Of the 350 to 450 genotyped donors, 81% fell in the genetic ancestry cluster associated with self-reported Caucasian donors. About 5 DR-DQ haplotypes were handled as single units for association and clustering, since linkage in the cohort was strong. A later genetic analysis took genome-wide SNP genotypes for about three fifths of the 666 donors and used that subset as a discovery cohort. The number of typed donors differed by locus: about 629-630 for A, B, C, DRB1 and DQB1; roughly 510 for DQA1; over 600 for DPA1; and approximately 450 for DPB1. An early release covering about 600 HLA-typed donors comprised about 290 gigabases of sequencing data and tens of millions of unique TCR sequences. Donor age, sex, ethnicity and CMV serostatus were collected together with the repertoire data. To predict cytomegalovirus infection status, the study brought together high-throughput TCR immunosequencing, statistical association of individual TCRs with disease status, and machine learning. The study aimed to test whether signatures of past pathogen exposure could be identified by cataloging public T cell receptors. A later analysis re-analyzed previously published TCR beta repertoires from roughly 600 donors and added high-resolution HLA genotyping to study TCR occurrence patterns. Across under 500 genotyped donors of the cohort, an average of roughly 250,000 unique TCR beta nucleotide sequences per donor were sequenced, and roughly 17% of those sequences were non-productive. A separate validation cohort of 90 to 150 different subjects was used in addition to the approximately 640-subject first cohort. What the authors observed across the whole study: When HLA alleles, especially DR and DQ, strongly co-occurred, TCR associations were difficult to assign to individual alleles. A group of highly shared sequence variants was considered likely to be a technical artifact of the sequencing pipeline. A later analysis associated 16,951 TCR beta sequences with specific HLA alleles at a false discovery rate of 0.05. While some public TCRs were present in many individuals, most TCR sequences turned up only very rarely across donors. It was suggested by the authors that the approach could potentially be generalized to other disease states and immunological phenotypes. Approximately 18 rarely observed V segments, including chromosome 9 orphons, were excluded from the earlier analysis of some 590 of the donors because counts were too low. In both the original and validation cohorts, the classifier was reported to diagnose cytomegalovirus status with high specificity and sensitivity. A later analysis found that most CMV-associated TCR beta chains appeared HLA-restricted, with HLA associations seemingly driven largely by CMV exposure. In the study, about 150 TCR beta chains were listed as associated with cytomegalovirus. According to a later analysis, parvovirus B19, influenza, CMV and Epstein-Barr virus appeared linked to several top co-occurrence clusters. For the cohort, immune exposure information was limited to CMV serostatus. In a later genetic analysis, fewer N-insertions in productive TCRs were reported among donors in an Asian-associated ancestry cluster than the roughly 640-donor mean. HLA typing was unavailable for some donors at each locus, so association tests used only the typed subset. Three of the identified cytomegalovirus-associated TCR beta chains were confirmed in vitro to be specific for cytomegalovirus antigens. Presence/absence analyses assumed roughly uniform sequencing depth across donors, an assumption that may not hold. In a later analysis, the rate of TCR association differed among HLA loci, with DRB1 alleles having the most associated TCRs and HLA-C alleles having the fewest. Linkage disequilibrium might explain the correlated functional status among segregating V segments, but an unknown experimental factor could not be excluded. In a later genetic analysis, a missense DCLRE1C variant was associated with V-gene and J-gene trimming of TCR beta chains, and the association was replicated in an independent cohort. In this cohort, only TCR beta chains were sequenced, and detectable features were limited by the absence of alpha or paired-chain data. In a later analysis, HLA-associated TCR beta chains were found to be more clonally expanded and to have lower generation probabilities than equally common non-associated chains. Some IMGT-functional V segments, including TRBV6-2 and TRBV6-3, could not be distinguished by the 87-base-pair reads and were therefore excluded. A further reported finding was that TCR beta sequences accurately predicted the HLA-A and HLA-B alleles for most subjects in the first cohort. In an earlier analysis of 587 of the donors, most TCR beta V segments appeared in productive rearrangements about 87% or about 30% of the time, broadly matching IMGT annotations.

At the junction V is shortened by 2 bases and J by 3 bases, with 21 bases in between. From the germline V gene (reference sequence), CDR1 is PRHDT and CDR2 is FYEKMQ. The CDR3 numbers 18 residues from cysteine through phenylalanine. Here the CDR3 DNA is all that survives: 54 bases in frame from base 1. The cohort comprised under 700 healthy bone marrow donors. At the time of sampling, every cohort member was nominally healthy, though immune exposures that went unrecorded were likely present. The donor was CMV seronegative and belonged to the group of around 400 seronegative cohort members. Each donor provided a peripheral blood sample, and peripheral blood mononuclear cells were used for TCR beta sequencing. The Qiagen DNeasy Blood Extraction Kit was used to extract genomic DNA from the blood cell samples. Library creation used the immunoSEQ multiplex PCR assay. The multiplex PCR relied on a mix of 60 forward primers for TCR Vbeta segments and 13 reverse primers for TCR Jbeta segments. The CDR3 region of rearranged TCR beta genes was amplified from genomic DNA with a multiplex PCR assay. The amplified TCR beta libraries were sequenced on the Illumina HiSeq System as 87-base-pair reads. Processing in the source paper ran as follows. A later analysis tallied around 82 million unique TCR beta chains across the approximately 670 repertoires, and around 10 million of those chains were shared by two or more donors. A nearest-neighbor algorithm error-corrected the raw reads and collapsed the reads into unique sequences, merging closely related sequences to remove PCR and sequencing errors. To assign V, D and J gene segments, CDR3 sequences were aligned to IMGT reference sequences. For a sequence to be retained, a match of at least six nucleotides to both a V gene segment and a J gene segment was required. A rearrangement counted as productive if the CDR3 had no stop codons and remained in frame with V and J, and every other rearrangement counted as non-productive. Following IMGT convention, CDR3 was defined as the stretch from the second conserved V-encoded cysteine to the conserved J-encoded phenylalanine. The earlier analysis of fewer than 750 of the donors excluded sequences that lacked an unambiguous match to a single V gene segment. In an earlier analysis of approximately 610 of the donors, V segments were called functional above 56.7% productive rearrangements and were called segregating when the between-donor standard deviation exceeded 5%. To diagnose cytomegalovirus status from the catalog of TCR beta chain sequences, a statistical classification framework was built. V and J gene assignment, in a later analysis, came from comparing TCR nucleotide sequences with IMGT/GENE-DB human TR gene sequences. Using the TCRdist pipeline, a later analysis assigned CDR3 sequences along with most-parsimonious VDJ recombination scenarios. In a later analysis, each TCR beta chain was defined by its CDR3 amino acid sequence together with its V-gene family, and reads without a unique V-gene family were excluded. As a way to deal with suspected cross-contamination and a sequencing artifact, a later analysis dropped 640 or so nucleotide sequences that were highly shared and had low generation probability. In a later analysis, a clonal expansion index was calculated for each public chain from normalized within-repertoire ranks of inferred template counts. Generation probabilities in a later analysis came from a VDJ recombination model fitted to out-of-frame rearrangements, and those results were checked against IGoR. In a later analysis, hypergeometric tests were used to score TCR-TCR, TCR-HLA and TCR-CMV co-occurrence, with a repertoire-size bias correction applied to TCR pairs. False discovery rates were estimated in a later analysis by permuting HLA or CMV assignments 20 times. In a later analysis, co-occurring TCRs were grouped using DBSCAN, and TCRdist sequence similarity was added for clustering within HLA-allele-positive subsets. Co-occurrence clustering excluded repertoires with fewer than 30,000 or more than 120,000 public chains, plus five with anomalous nucleotide sharing. Not all clones reach the TCRdb copy of this immuneACCESS table, which keeps in-frame sequences only. Checked studies attribute under half of the gap to unresolved V genes and leave the rest unexplained. V and J calls plus clone size are reproduced from that table; the DNA served to infer D and trimming. For this sample there are 200,000 or so clones; 70% to 85% appear just once. The top ten constitute about 0.092% of the sample.

This clone was picked up one time. Its specific antigen is unknown. Base quality data are lacking; no much larger clone is found one base away. The sample comprised PBMCs. The clonotype originates from a boy aged 2 to 9 in good health and CMV-seronegative. This chain joins TRBV13 to TRBJ2-3, and perhaps TRBD2 as D gene, on 7 matching bases. The CDR3 reads CASSLRGGPRSATDTQYF. The DNA sequence is TGTGCCAGCAGCTTAAGGGGGGGACCCCGGAGCGCAACAGATACGCAGTATTTT. With the portions outside the CDR3 filled from the reference TRBV13 and TRBJ2-3 genes, the complete variable region becomes AAGVIQSPRHLIKEKRETATLKCYPIPRHDTVYWYQQGPGQDPQFLISFYEKMQSDKGSIPDRFSAQQFSDYHSELNMSSLELGDSALYFCASSLRGGPRSATDTQYFGPGTRLTVL.